A single T cell receptor beta chain is shown here with its context. As yet, its antigen is unknown. V lost 6 bases to trimming and J lost 0 bases, with 6 bases between them. The CDR3 has 13 amino acids. Germline V gives CDR1 LNHDA, CDR2 SQIVND (reference sequence). These data come from a study of T cell responses to AZD1222 COVID-19 vaccine. Only in-frame clones appear in the TCRdb table, and some are missing; sequencing was by immunoSEQ multiplex PCR. The sample lists about 150,000 clones, around nine tenths seen once, with around 1.5% in the top ten. Study conclusions and caveats: Researchers took repertoire samples only after the peak T cell response had come. Spike was spanned by vaccine-associated CD4 TCRs, which were dominant at 160-218 and 743-854. Unmutated variant regions are reportedly targeted by nearly half of spike-specific TCRs. Only six or seven AZD1222 recipients were seropositive at baseline.

This TCR derives from an adult who received the AZD1222 COVID-19 vaccine. Sequenced here: peripheral blood, sampled 28 days after the second AZD1222 dose. The chain joins TRBV19 to TRBJ1-3, with D hard to call. The chain's CDR3 is CASRGLSGNTIYF. The CDR3 nucleotides read TGTGCCAGTAGGGGCCTCTCTGGAAACACCATATATTTT.